What follows are 11 T cell receptor beta chains derived from one specimen sequenced in a study of control samples from healthy donors and cancer patients. Produced via immunoSEQ multiplex PCR; TCRdb's table is partial and in-frame only. The sample includes approximately 120,000 clones, roughly 91% of them seen just once. Sequenced sample: blood. Receptors were obtained from a man aged 40-49 years in good health.

J is TRBJ2-2 and V is TRBV13; D possibly matches TRBD1 or TRBD2 (5 bases each). The V gene's germline CDR1 is PRHDT and CDR2 FYEKMQ (reference sequence). There are 15 residues in the CDR3. With 5 bases removed from V and 3 bases from J, the gap between germline ends came to 13 bases. The CDR3, as DNA: TGTGCCAGCAGCCGAACCGGGGCCCACACCGGGGAGCTGTTTTTT. Translated: CASSRTGAHTGELFF.

J is TRBJ2-7 and V is TRBV6-5; 10 nucleotides align to TRBD1. This CDR3 comprises 15 residues. V was pared by 6 bases and J by 7 bases, with 12 bases of the junction left unmatched. Germline CDR1 and CDR2: MNHEY and SVGAGI. In DNA, the CDR3 is TGTGCCAGCAGCCGGTCGAGACAGGGGGCGGGGGAGCAGTACTTC. As protein: CASSRSRQGAGEQYF.

This clone was seen a few times. The chain has TRBV19 and TRBJ1-5; the D gene is possibly TRBD1 (6 bases). V shed 6 bases and J shed 3 bases, with 15 bases lying between them. This CDR3 has 15 amino acids. Germline values: CDR1 LNHDA, CDR2 SQIVND (reference sequence). CDR3 bases: TGTGCCAGTAGGATGATACAGGGTGACAATCAGCCCCAGCATTTT. Translated: CASRMIQGDNQPQHF.

The chain links TRBV5-1 to TRBJ1-2; D gene unclear. CDR1 and CDR2 (germline): SGHRS, YFSETQ. V dropped 0 bases and J dropped 0 bases, with 12 bases sitting between them. The CDR3 loop spans 16 amino acids. The CDR3, as DNA: TGCGCCAGCAGCTTGGCACCGACCTCAGCTAACTATGGCTACACCTTC. Translating gives CASSLAPTSANYGYTF. The full variable domain, rest sourced from reference TRBV5-1 and TRBJ1-2, is KAGVTQTPRYLIKTRGQQVTLSCSPISGHRSVSWYQQTPGQGLQFLFEYFSETQRNKGNFPGRFSGRQFSNSRSEMNVSTLELGDSALYLCASSLAPTSANYGYTFGSGTRLTVV.

CDR3 residues: CATSPGRGSNEKLFF. The DNA of the CDR3 is TGTGCCACCAGCCCCGGGCGAGGGTCTAATGAAAAACTGTTTTTT. The chain recombines TRBV24-1 with TRBJ1-4; no clear D gene. The V end was cut by 7 bases, the J end by 3 bases, with 14 bases between. CDR3 length equals 15 residues. CDR1 is KGHDR, CDR2 SFDVKD, per germline.

The genes are TRBV24-1 and TRBJ1-2, with D tentatively TRBD1 (6 bases). From germline, CDR1 is KGHDR and CDR2 SFDVKD. V lost 4 bases and J lost 7, with 21 bases in between. The CDR3 has 16 amino acids. CDR3 coding DNA: TGTGCCACCAGTGACCCCACCGCGGGGGCGCGAGGTGGCTACACCTTC. Its protein product is CATSDPTAGARGGYTF.

The chain is built from TRBV18 and TRBJ1-6; 9 positions agree with TRBD1. The germline V gene encodes CDR1 KGHSH and CDR2 LQKENI. This CDR3 is 19 amino acids long. V lost 5 bases and J lost 2; bases outside the gene matches: 13. CDR3 in DNA: TGTGCCAGCTCAGCACTCGCCGGGACAGGGATTACCTATAATTCACCCCTCCACTTT. This sequence encodes CASSALAGTGITYNSPLHF.

The chain has TRBV24-1 and TRBJ1-1; TRBD1 matches 7 bases. This CDR3 is built from 13 residues. CDR1 and CDR2 (germline): KGHDR, SFDVKD. With 7 bases clipped from V and 7 bases from J, the junction kept 8 bases outside the gene matches. DNA for the CDR3: TGTGCCACCAGGAAGCAGGGGGAAGTTGAAGCTTTCTTT. Translating gives CATRKQGEVEAFF.

V gene TRBV9 combines with J gene TRBJ1-1; D ambiguous. The V gene's germline CDR1 is SGDLS and CDR2 YYNGEE. Trimming took off 3 bases at V and 0 bases at J, with 12 bases between the two ends. This CDR3 spans 15 amino acids. CDR3 DNA sequence: TGTGCCAGCAGCGGAAAACAGAACATGAACACTGAAGCTTTCTTT. As protein: CASSGKQNMNTEAFF.

The chain is built from TRBV4-1 and TRBJ1-2; a possible D gene is TRBD1 (5 bases). CDR3 length: 15 residues. The V gene lost 1 base and the J gene lost 4 bases, with 13 bases spanning the gap. The germline V gene encodes CDR1 MGHRA and CDR2 YSYEKL. The CDR3 loop is CASSQVTGAGYGYTF. As DNA, the CDR3 is TGCGCCAGCAGCCAAGTTACCGGGGCCGGCTATGGCTACACCTTC.

This clone was detected a few times. This CDR3 reads CASTQSSYNSPLHF. The DNA of the CDR3 is TGTGCCAGTACCCAGAGCTCCTATAATTCACCCCTCCACTTT. V gene TRBV19 combines with J gene TRBJ1-6; unclear D gene. The CDR3 sequence is 14 residues long. Trimming took off 7 bases at V and 0 bases at J, with 7 bases between the two ends. The germline gives CDR1 LNHDA, CDR2 SQIVND (reference sequence). Complete variable domain (other parts from reference TRBV19 and TRBJ1-6): DGGITQSPKYLFRKEGQNVTLSCEQNLNHDAMYWYRQDPGQGLRLIYYSQIVNDFQKGDIAEGYSVSREKKESFPLTVTSAQKNPTAFYLCASTQSSYNSPLHFGNGTRLTVT.